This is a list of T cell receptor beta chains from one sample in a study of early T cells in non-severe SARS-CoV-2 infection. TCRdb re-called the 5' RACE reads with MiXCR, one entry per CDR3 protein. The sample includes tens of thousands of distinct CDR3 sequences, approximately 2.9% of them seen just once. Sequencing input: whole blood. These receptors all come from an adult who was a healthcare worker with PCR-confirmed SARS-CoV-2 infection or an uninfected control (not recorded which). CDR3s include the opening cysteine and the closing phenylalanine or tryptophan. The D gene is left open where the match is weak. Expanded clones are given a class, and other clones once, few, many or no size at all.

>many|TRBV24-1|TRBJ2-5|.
CATSELSGGQETQYF
TGTGCCACCAGTGAACTGTCCGGGGGTCAAGAGACCCAGTACTTC
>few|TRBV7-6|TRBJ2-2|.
CASSLEGNPRELFF
TGTGCCAGCAGCTTAGAAGGGAACCCCCGGGAGCTGTTTTTT
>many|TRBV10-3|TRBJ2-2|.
CATSGGTTGELFF
TGTGCCACCAGCGGTGGAACCACCGGGGAGCTGTTTTTT
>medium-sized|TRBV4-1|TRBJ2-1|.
CASSQGPRAWTYNEQFF
TGCGCCAGCAGCCAAGGTCCGAGAGCATGGACCTACAATGAGCAGTTCTTC
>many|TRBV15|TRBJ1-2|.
CATSRDAVYGYTF
TGTGCCACCAGCAGAGACGCAGTCTATGGCTACACCTTC
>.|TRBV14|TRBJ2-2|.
CASSQQTTGELFF
TGTGCCAGCAGCCAGCAGACCACCGGGGAGCTGTTTTTT
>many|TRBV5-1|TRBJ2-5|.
CASSPRDRKETQYF
TGCGCCAGCAGCCCACGAGACAGGAAAGAGACCCAGTACTTC
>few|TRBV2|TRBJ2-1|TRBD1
CASIFSPGQDNEQFF
TGTGCCAGCATTTTTTCCCCGGGACAGGACAATGAGCAGTTCTTC
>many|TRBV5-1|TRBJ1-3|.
CASSPTRDTASGNTIYF
TGCGCCAGCAGCCCCACTCGGGACACGGCCTCTGGAAACACCATATATTTT
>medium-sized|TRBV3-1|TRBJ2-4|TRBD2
CASSQGLALNIQYF
TGTGCCAGCAGCCAGGGACTAGCGTTGAACATTCAGTACTTC
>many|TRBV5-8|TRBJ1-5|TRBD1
CASSLGQGLNQPQHF
TGTGCCAGCAGCCTGGGACAGGGCTTGAATCAGCCCCAGCATTTT
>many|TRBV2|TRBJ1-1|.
CASSEWGENTEAFF
TGTGCCAGCAGTGAATGGGGGGAGAACACTGAAGCTTTCTTT
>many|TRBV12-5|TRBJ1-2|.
CASGLVPNYGYTF
TGTGCTAGTGGTTTGGTACCCAACTATGGCTACACCTTC
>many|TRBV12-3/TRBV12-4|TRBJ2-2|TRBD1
CASSLWTGMNTGELFF
TGTGCCAGCAGTCTCTGGACAGGGATGAACACCGGGGAGCTGTTTTTT
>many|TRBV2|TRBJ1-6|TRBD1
CASNKGQGNSPLHF
TGTGCCAGCAATAAGGGACAGGGCAATTCACCCCTCCACTTT
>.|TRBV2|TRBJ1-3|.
CASREAGDSGNTIYF
TGTGCCAGCAGAGAGGCGGGGGACTCTGGAAACACCATATATTTT
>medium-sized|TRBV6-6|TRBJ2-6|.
CASSYRGTGANVLTF
TGTGCCAGCAGTTACCGGGGGACTGGGGCCAACGTCCTGACTTTC
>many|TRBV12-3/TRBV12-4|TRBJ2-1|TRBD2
CASSRTSGAYNEQFF
TGTGCCAGCAGTCGGACTAGCGGGGCATACAATGAGCAGTTCTTC
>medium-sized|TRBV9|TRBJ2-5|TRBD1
CASLPGTAPETQYF
TGTGCCAGTTTACCCGGGACAGCCCCCGAGACCCAGTACTTC
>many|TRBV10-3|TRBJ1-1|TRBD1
CAIRIGQGPNTEAFF
TGTGCCATCAGAATCGGACAGGGACCGAACACTGAAGCTTTCTTT
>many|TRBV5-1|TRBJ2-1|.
CASRKEITDFYNEQFF
TGCGCCAGCAGAAAGGAGATCACGGACTTTTACAATGAGCAGTTCTTC
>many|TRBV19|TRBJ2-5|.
CASKEGSRLETQYF
TGTGCCAGTAAGGAGGGCTCCCGGCTAGAGACCCAGTACTTC
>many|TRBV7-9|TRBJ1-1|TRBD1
CASSQEDRANTEAFF
TGTGCCAGCAGCCAAGAGGACAGGGCGAACACTGAAGCTTTCTTT
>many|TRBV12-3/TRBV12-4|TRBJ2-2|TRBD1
CASRAQGANTGELFF
TGTGCCAGCAGGGCACAGGGGGCGAACACCGGGGAGCTGTTTTTT
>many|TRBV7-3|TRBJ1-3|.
CATRPPSGNTIYF
TGTGCCACCCGCCCACCCTCTGGAAACACCATATATTTT
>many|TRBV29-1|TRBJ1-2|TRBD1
CSVYRGANYGYTF
TGCAGCGTATACAGGGGGGCTAACTATGGCTACACCTTC
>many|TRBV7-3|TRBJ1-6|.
CASSLSRRLGNSPLHF
TGTGCCAGCAGCTTAAGTCGCAGGTTGGGGAATTCACCCCTCCACTTT
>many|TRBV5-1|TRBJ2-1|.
CASSLRSNNEQFF
TGCGCCAGCAGCTTGAGATCAAACAATGAGCAGTTCTTC
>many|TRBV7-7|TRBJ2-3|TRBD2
CASSLSSGVDTQYF
TGTGCCAGCAGCTTGTCGAGCGGGGTAGATACGCAGTATTTT
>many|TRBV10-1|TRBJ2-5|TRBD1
CASSESKTGGETQYF
TGCGCCAGCAGTGAGTCTAAGACAGGGGGAGAGACCCAGTACTTC
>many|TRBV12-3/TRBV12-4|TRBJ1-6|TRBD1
CASSSPGQGSPLHF
TGTGCCAGCAGTTCACCGGGACAGGGCTCACCCCTCCACTTT
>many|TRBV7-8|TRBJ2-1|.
CASSLMGNNEQFF
TGTGCCAGCAGCTTAATGGGGAACAATGAGCAGTTCTTC
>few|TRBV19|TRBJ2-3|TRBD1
CASSTRTGYGTDTQYF
TGTGCCAGTAGTACGCGGACAGGGTATGGCACAGATACGCAGTATTTT
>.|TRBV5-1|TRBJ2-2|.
CASSLSGSPGTGELFF
TGCGCCAGCAGCTTGTCAGGTTCCCCGGGAACCGGGGAGCTGTTTTTT
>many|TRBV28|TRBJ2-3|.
CASSRPPGTDTQYF
TGTGCCAGCAGCCGACCCCCCGGAACAGATACGCAGTATTTT
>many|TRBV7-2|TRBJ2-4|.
CASSLSPPLLLAKNIQYF
TGTGCCAGCAGCTTATCTCCCCCCCTCTTGCTAGCCAAAAACATTCAGTACTTC
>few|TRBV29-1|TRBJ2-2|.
CSVAKMGTGELFF
TGCAGCGTTGCGAAGATGGGAACCGGGGAGCTGTTTTTT
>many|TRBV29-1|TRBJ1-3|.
CSVGRGTGNTIYF
TGCAGCGTGGGGCGGGGGACTGGAAACACCATATATTTT
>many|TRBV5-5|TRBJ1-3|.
CASSLAGGRSSGNTIYF
TGTGCCAGCAGCTTGGCCGGGGGCCGCAGCTCTGGAAACACCATATATTTT
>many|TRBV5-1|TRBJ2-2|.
CASSLVGDGNTGKLFF
TGCGCCAGCAGCTTGGTAGGCGACGGGAACACCGGGAAGCTGTTTTTT
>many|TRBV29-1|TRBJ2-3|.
CSFCSGSSTDTQYF
TGCAGCTTTTGCTCAGGGTCTAGCACAGATACGCAGTATTTT
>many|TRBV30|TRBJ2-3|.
CAWSVARSSFTDTQYF
TGTGCCTGGAGTGTTGCGCGTTCTTCCTTCACAGATACGCAGTATTTT
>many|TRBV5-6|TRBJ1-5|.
CASSVDGSPQHF
TGTGCCAGCTCTGTTGATGGCTCGCCCCAGCATTTT
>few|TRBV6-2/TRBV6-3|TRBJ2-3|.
CASSYSSGLPYF
TGTGCCAGCAGTTATTCCTCGGGACTCCCGTATTTT
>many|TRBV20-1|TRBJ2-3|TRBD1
CSARDRGSTDTQYF
TGCAGTGCTAGGGACAGGGGTTCCACAGATACGCAGTATTTT
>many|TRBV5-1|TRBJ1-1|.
CASSPGTENTEAFF
TGCGCCAGCAGCCCAGGGACGGAGAACACTGAAGCTTTCTTT
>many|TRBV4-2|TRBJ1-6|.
CASSQSVSYLGRDRDSPLHF
TGTGCCAGCAGCCAAAGTGTCTCCTATCTGGGCAGGGATAGAGATTCACCCCTCCACTTT
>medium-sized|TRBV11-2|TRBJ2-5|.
CASSLGRQETQYF
TGTGCCAGCAGCTTGGGACGGCAAGAGACCCAGTACTTC
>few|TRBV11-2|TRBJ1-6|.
CASSPQGYSPLHF
TGTGCCAGCAGCCCCCAGGGATATTCACCCCTCCACTTT
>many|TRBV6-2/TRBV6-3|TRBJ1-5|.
CASSTLYGSGVNQPQHF
TGTGCCAGCAGTACCCTGTACGGATCAGGTGTCAATCAGCCCCAGCATTTT
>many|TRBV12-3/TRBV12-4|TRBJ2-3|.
CASSLRDTQYF
TGTGCCAGCAGTTTGCGAGATACGCAGTATTTT
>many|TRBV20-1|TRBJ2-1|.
CSAIGDEQFF
TGCAGTGCTATCGGAGATGAGCAGTTCTTC
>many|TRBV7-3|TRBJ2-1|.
CASSPYELGFSYNEQFF
TGTGCCAGCAGCCCCTACGAGCTGGGATTCTCCTACAATGAGCAGTTCTTC
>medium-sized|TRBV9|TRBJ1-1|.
CASSPPHVNTEAFF
TGTGCCAGCAGCCCCCCCCACGTGAACACTGAAGCTTTCTTT